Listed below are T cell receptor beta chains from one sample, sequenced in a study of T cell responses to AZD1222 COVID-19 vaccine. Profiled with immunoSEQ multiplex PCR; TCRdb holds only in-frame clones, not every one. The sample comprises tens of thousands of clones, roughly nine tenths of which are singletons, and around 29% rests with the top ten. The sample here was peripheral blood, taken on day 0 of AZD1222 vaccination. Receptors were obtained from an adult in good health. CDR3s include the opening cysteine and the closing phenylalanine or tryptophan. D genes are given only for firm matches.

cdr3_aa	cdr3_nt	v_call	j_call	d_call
CATSSAGNTIYF	TGTGCCACCAGCAGCGCTGGAAACACCATATATTTT	TRBV15	TRBJ1-3	.
CASNVGQGDEKLFF	TGTGCCAGTAATGTGGGACAGGGGGATGAAAAACTGTTTTTT	TRBV19	TRBJ1-4	TRBD1
CASSISAEETQYF	TGTGCCAGCAGTATTAGCGCAGAAGAGACCCAGTACTTC	TRBV6-4	TRBJ2-5	.
CASSSPTGGNTGELFF	TGTGCCAGCAGTTCCCCGACAGGGGGGAACACCGGGGAGCTGTTTTTT	TRBV27	TRBJ2-2	TRBD1
CASSPPRTGELFF	TGTGCCAGCAGCCCACCCCGGACCGGGGAGCTGTTTTTT	TRBV14	TRBJ2-2	.
CASTPGASGTYEQYF	TGTGCCAGTACCCCAGGGGCTAGCGGGACCTACGAGCAGTACTTC	TRBV19	TRBJ2-7	TRBD2
CASSYLGLAGVRYNEQFF	TGTGCCAGCAGTTACCTGGGACTAGCGGGAGTGAGGTACAATGAGCAGTTCTTC	TRBV6-2/TRBV6-3	TRBJ2-1	TRBD2
CASSLPRGRDGYTF	TGTGCCAGCAGTTTACCGAGGGGCCGCGATGGCTACACCTTC	TRBV28	TRBJ1-2	.
CASSSGGQGNEKLFF	TGTGCCAGCAGCTCGGGGGGACAGGGTAATGAAAAACTGTTTTTT	TRBV7-6	TRBJ1-4	TRBD1
CASSWTFSTDTQYF	TGTGCCAGCAGTTGGACTTTTAGCACAGATACGCAGTATTTT	TRBV6-2/TRBV6-3	TRBJ2-3	.